A single sample gave rise to the 14 T cell receptor beta chains below, sequenced in a study of T cells in Graves' hyperthyroidism and ophthalmopathy. RNA transcripts served as the template for amplifying TCR beta CDR3 regions. HTBI primers were employed in a first-round RT-PCR of the TCR CDR3. MiXCR, run by TCRdb on the multiplex PCR reads, gives a single entry per CDR3 protein. The data show some 770,000 distinct CDR3 sequences, 15% to 20% seen once. The sample was blood. The receptors stem from a man aged 18 to 29 with Graves' hyperthyroidism.

This clonotype was observed many times. The V gene is TRBV28, the J gene TRBJ1-2; TRBD1 agrees at 8 bases. Germline CDR1 MDHEN, CDR2 SYDVKM. This CDR3 has 13 residues. V gave up 6 bases and J gave up 7 bases; unmatched junction bases: 7. The CDR3, as DNA: TGTGCCAGCAGGCGTCAGGGGGCCAGTGGCTACACCTTC. It translates to CASRRQGASGYTF.

As regards this clonotype: At one of its ends the junction is not consistent with the germline gene, which may arise from a read error. The chain couples TRBV18 to TRBJ1-1; the match to TRBD1 covers 9 bases. From germline, CDR1 is KGHSH and CDR2 LQKENI. CDR3 length: 13 amino acids. The CDR3 spells CAGSRGTGPKAFF. The CDR3 nucleotides are TGTGCCGGCTCCCGTGGGACAGGGCCTAAAGCTTTCTTT.

This clonotype was detected ten times or more. This sequence joins TRBV12-3 or TRBV12-4 and TRBJ1-2; TRBD1 matches 11 bases. Trimming cost V 6 bases and J 6 bases; bases outside gene matches: 3. The CDR3 totals 13 residues. CDR3 in DNA: TGTGCCAGCAGCCGGGGACAGGGGGATGGCTACACCTTC. Translating gives CASSRGQGDGYTF.

J is TRBJ2-7 and V is TRBV18; TRBD1 might be the D (5 bases). The CDR3 is 13 amino acids. Germline CDR1 KGHSH, CDR2 LQKENI. V lost 3 bases and J 5 bases, leaving 11 bases between the germline ends. CDR3 region: CASSPKGIHEQYF. CDR3 coding DNA: TGTGCCAGCTCACCGAAGGGGATCCACGAGCAGTACTTC.

V usage is TRBV28 and J usage is TRBJ2-7; TRBD1 aligns across 7 bases. The germline CDR1 and CDR2 sequences are MDHEN and SYDVKM. Losses at the gene ends were 11 bases for V and 5 bases for J; bases not matched to a gene: 15. The CDR3 has 14 amino acids. This CDR3 is CAGTITGEENEQYF. The DNA of the CDR3 is TGTGCCGGCACGATCACAGGGGAAGAAAACGAGCAGTACTTC.

This clonotype was seen more than once but under ten times. The rearrangement links TRBV27 to TRBJ1-4, with D possibly TRBD1 on 5 matching bases. Trimming shortened V by 7 bases and J by 6 bases, and 15 bases separated the two germline ends. Per germline, CDR1 MNHEY and CDR2 SMNVEV (reference sequence). The CDR3 is 14 amino acids. For the CDR3, the DNA is TGTGCCAGCACAAGTACAGGAACGGATGAAAAACTGTTTTTT. It yields the protein CASTSTGTDEKLFF.

This clonotype showed up many times. V usage is TRBV3-1 and J usage is TRBJ2-5; tentative D call: TRBD2 (5 bases). Germline values: CDR1 LGHDT, CDR2 YNNKEL (reference sequence). This CDR3 comprises 15 residues. Trimming took off 0 bases at V and 8 bases at J, with 16 bases between the two ends. CDR3 nucleotide sequence: TGTGCCAGCAGCCAAGAAGGGCGGGCCGTGGATACCCAGTACTTC. Protein product: CASSQEGRAVDTQYF.

This clonotype was detected ten times or more. The rearrangement uses TRBV24-1 and TRBJ2-5, with a tentative D call TRBD1 (5 bases). Germline V CDR1 and CDR2: KGHDR, SFDVKD. CDR3 length: 17 amino acids. Trimming left V 2 bases short and J 5 bases short, with 20 bases between. CDR3 DNA: TGTGCCACCAGTGATTCAGTCCAGGGCAGGGCATGGGAGACCCAGTACTTC. This sequence encodes CATSDSVQGRAWETQYF.

There are many counts of this clonotype. The V and J genes are TRBV28 and TRBJ2-7; 9 bases line up with TRBD2. The CDR3 is 15 residues long. The V and J ends lost 3 bases and 2 bases, in that order; junction bases with no gene match: 5. The V gene's germline CDR1 is MDHEN and CDR2 SYDVKM. The CDR3 region is CASSFATSGAYEQYF. DNA of the CDR3: TGTGCCAGCAGTTTTGCGACTAGCGGTGCCTACGAGCAGTACTTC.

The V gene is TRBV9, the J gene TRBJ1-5, with D unresolved. CDR1 SGDLS and CDR2 YYNGEE come from the germline V gene. V was shortened by 2 bases and J by 0 bases, with 9 bases between the two germline ends. The CDR3 covers 15 residues. CDR3 sequence: CASSVEGYSNQPQHF. CDR3 DNA: TGTGCCAGCAGCGTCGAAGGATATAGCAATCAGCCCCAGCATTTT.

Concerning this clonotype: A read error may explain this, as a much larger clone is one base away. J is TRBJ2-3 and V is TRBV30; D not resolved. The CDR3 loop spans 12 amino acids. The germline gives CDR1 GTSNPN, CDR2 SVGIG (reference sequence). The CDR3 loop is CAWSGPIDTRYF. The CDR3, as DNA: TGTGCCTGGAGTGGTCCGATAGATACGCGGTATTTT. Supplemented by reference TRBV30 and TRBJ2-3, the full variable domain reads SQTIHQWPATLVQPVGSPLSLECTVEGTSNPNLYWYRQAAGRGLQLLFYSVGIGQISSEVPQNLSASRPQDRQFILSSKKLLLSDSGFYLCAWSGPIDTRYFGPGTRLTVL.

This clonotype was detected ten times or more. J is TRBJ2-7 and V is TRBV7-2, with 9 bases lining up with TRBD2. This CDR3 region has 17 residues. Germline V gene sequence: CDR1 SGHTA, CDR2 FQGNSA. Trimming took 0 bases from V and 3 from J; bases not matched to a gene: 9. The CDR3 region has the DNA TGTGCCAGCAGCTTAGCGAAGGTAGCGGGAGTAATCTACGAGCAGTACTTC. This gives the protein CASSLAKVAGVIYEQYF.

In its sample, this clonotype was seen many times. J is TRBJ2-3 and V is TRBV4-2; D remains ambiguous. Trimming removed 0 bases at V and 2 bases at J, with 12 bases between. The CDR3 runs 16 residues. Germline V gene data show CDR1 as LGHNA and CDR2 as YNFKEQ. In DNA form, the CDR3 reads TGTGCCAGCAGCCAAGAGTTGGCCGGATTCACAGATACGCAGTATTTT. Its protein is CASSQELAGFTDTQYF.

This clonotype has a count of ten or more. This rearrangement joins TRBV7-3 to TRBJ2-3; unclear D gene. There are 14 residues in the CDR3. Germline-derived CDR1 and CDR2 are SGHTA and FQGTGA. Trimming stripped 3 bases from V and 6 bases from J, with 13 bases between. CDR3 in amino acids: CASSFQPHVDTQYF. In DNA form, the CDR3 reads TGTGCCAGCAGCTTTCAACCACATGTGGATACGCAGTATTTT. The whole variable domain, filled in from reference TRBV7-3 and TRBJ2-3, reads GAGVSQTPSNKVTEKGKYVELRCDPISGHTALYWYRQSLGQGPEFLIYFQGTGAADDSGLPNDRFFAVRPEGSVSTLKIQRTERGDSAVYLCASSFQPHVDTQYFGPGTRLTVL.